This T cell receptor (beta chain) was obtained from a study of Graves' ophthalmopathy and Graves' hyperthyroidism. Study-level results: Blood was where most expanded thyroid clonotypes above 0.001 frequency also turned up.

Amplification from RNA transcripts yielded the TCR beta CDR3 regions. Scientists carried out first-round RT-PCR using HTBI primers and then a second-round multiplex PCR. TCRdb re-derived calls from the multiplex PCR reads in MiXCR, one entry per CDR3 protein. This table has approximately 540,000 distinct CDR3 sequences, under 40% appearing once. Other autoimmune diseases, uncontrolled infections, pregnancy or lactation excluded patients from enrollment. Turning to this clonotype: Its antigen is as yet unknown.

In germline, CDR1 is SGHRS, CDR2 YFSETQ. The CDR3 has 16 residues. Unmatched junction bases numbered 12, after V lost 5 bases and J lost 5 bases. The chain employs TRBV5-1 and TRBJ2-5; TRBD2 aligns across 10 bases. Input material: peripheral blood or thyroid tissue (not recorded which). The TCR originated in an adult man with Graves' hyperthyroidism. The CDR3 loop is CASSRPSGTSAETQYF. For the CDR3, the DNA is TGCGCCAGCAGTCGGCCTAGCGGGACTAGCGCGGAGACCCAGTACTTC. The full variable domain, its missing parts supplied by reference TRBV5-1 and TRBJ2-5, is KAGVTQTPRYLIKTRGQQVTLSCSPISGHRSVSWYQQTPGQGLQFLFEYFSETQRNKGNFPGRFSGRQFSNSRSEMNVSTLELGDSALYLCASSRPSGTSAETQYFGPGTRLLVL.